These T cell receptor beta chains were read from a single sample in a study of T cells in Graves' hyperthyroidism and ophthalmopathy. Via MiXCR, TCRdb re-called the multiplex PCR reads, giving one row per CDR3 protein. The sample yields 610,000 or so distinct CDR3 sequences, 46% seen once. Sequencing input: peripheral blood or thyroid tissue (not recorded which). The receptor set was obtained from a woman under 30 with Graves' hyperthyroidism. The conserved cysteine and the conserved F or W are not part of the CDR3 here. Each record gives: CDR3 protein, J gene, V gene.

cdr3_aa: ASSQGLAGTYEQY
j_call: TRBJ2-7
v_call: TRBV4-1

cdr3_aa: ASSEPAAASSTDTQY
j_call: TRBJ2-3
v_call: TRBV2

cdr3_aa: ASKTSGMGEQY
j_call: TRBJ2-7
v_call: TRBV19

cdr3_aa: ASGNRDPADTQY
j_call: TRBJ2-3
v_call: TRBV19

cdr3_aa: AISESMAKAQETQY
j_call: TRBJ2-5
v_call: TRBV10-3

cdr3_aa: ASSLAGLDRETQY
j_call: TRBJ2-5
v_call: TRBV7-7

cdr3_aa: ASRKKRELTDNEQY
j_call: TRBJ2-7
v_call: TRBV7-3

cdr3_aa: ASSEVTSGGMSSYNEQF
j_call: TRBJ2-1
v_call: TRBV25-1

cdr3_aa: SAIGLAQY
j_call: TRBJ2-7
v_call: TRBV20-1

cdr3_aa: ASSLGAAQETQY
j_call: TRBJ2-5
v_call: TRBV5-1

cdr3_aa: ASTTLSYEQY
j_call: TRBJ2-7
v_call: TRBV7-9

cdr3_aa: ASSPGTGILPPLH
j_call: TRBJ1-6
v_call: TRBV7-2

cdr3_aa: ASRLATLETQY
j_call: TRBJ2-5
v_call: TRBV25-1

cdr3_aa: ATSDNRDGSTDTQY
j_call: TRBJ2-3
v_call: TRBV24-1

cdr3_aa: ASSFELTGYEQY
j_call: TRBJ2-7
v_call: TRBV7-9

cdr3_aa: SASSRDRGWNGYT
j_call: TRBJ1-2
v_call: TRBV20-1

cdr3_aa: SARRVGELF
j_call: TRBJ2-2
v_call: TRBV20-1

cdr3_aa: ASSSRTGTEAF
j_call: TRBJ1-1
v_call: TRBV2

cdr3_aa: SANRGRNSPLH
j_call: TRBJ1-6
v_call: TRBV20-1

cdr3_aa: ASSGDGGLHEQY
j_call: TRBJ2-7
v_call: TRBV27

cdr3_aa: SARHGPFGGKLF
j_call: TRBJ1-4
v_call: TRBV20-1

cdr3_aa: ASSSTPGLAGGLQY
j_call: TRBJ2-7
v_call: TRBV12-3/TRBV12-4

cdr3_aa: ASTGTFAEQY
j_call: TRBJ2-7
v_call: TRBV11-2

cdr3_aa: AISDSSTFYEQY
j_call: TRBJ2-7
v_call: TRBV10-3

cdr3_aa: SARSLAGGYT
j_call: TRBJ1-2
v_call: TRBV20-1

cdr3_aa: ASTRTGGSYEQY
j_call: TRBJ2-7
v_call: TRBV12-3/TRBV12-4

cdr3_aa: ASCRRGSNKKLF
j_call: TRBJ1-4
v_call: TRBV6-2/TRBV6-3

cdr3_aa: ASSDRAGDTQY
j_call: TRBJ2-3
v_call: TRBV2

cdr3_aa: SATYSGNTIY
j_call: TRBJ1-3
v_call: TRBV20-1

cdr3_aa: SKTQGTSVEQETQY
j_call: TRBJ2-5
v_call: TRBV29-1

cdr3_aa: SARDVRQGQNSPLH
j_call: TRBJ1-6
v_call: TRBV20-1

cdr3_aa: ASSLGPGDYEQY
j_call: TRBJ2-7
v_call: TRBV7-2

cdr3_aa: SVEGGSYT
j_call: TRBJ1-2
v_call: TRBV29-1

cdr3_aa: SARPPWSEYEQY
j_call: TRBJ2-7
v_call: TRBV20-1

cdr3_aa: ASSYYGGSSYEQY
j_call: TRBJ2-7
v_call: TRBV7-8

cdr3_aa: ATSDELAGQDGYT
j_call: TRBJ1-2
v_call: TRBV24-1

cdr3_aa: SARGAGLAEETQY
j_call: TRBJ2-5
v_call: TRBV20-1

cdr3_aa: ASSLDRGRSLH
j_call: TRBJ1-5
v_call: TRBV5-6

cdr3_aa: SARVRLGGRNQPQH
j_call: TRBJ1-5
v_call: TRBV20-1

cdr3_aa: ATSRKRAGAQY
j_call: TRBJ2-5
v_call: TRBV15

cdr3_aa: ASSLFQGSLSEKLF
j_call: TRBJ1-4
v_call: TRBV5-6

cdr3_aa: SQRGENGYT
j_call: TRBJ1-2
v_call: TRBV29-1

cdr3_aa: SAYAASGSYEQY
j_call: TRBJ2-7
v_call: TRBV20-1

cdr3_aa: ASRVGGGSSYEQY
j_call: TRBJ2-7
v_call: TRBV6-1

cdr3_aa: ASSFSGRVSYEQY
j_call: TRBJ2-7
v_call: TRBV7-9

cdr3_aa: ASSSQGNSPLH
j_call: TRBJ1-6
v_call: TRBV27

cdr3_aa: ATERGPSSYEQY
j_call: TRBJ2-7
v_call: TRBV10-3

cdr3_aa: ASSPDNSNQPQH
j_call: TRBJ1-5
v_call: TRBV6-5

cdr3_aa: SPGLAGGEQY
j_call: TRBJ2-7
v_call: TRBV29-1

cdr3_aa: ASKEVDSLNTEAF
j_call: TRBJ1-1
v_call: TRBV19

cdr3_aa: ASSLGGPSTDTQY
j_call: TRBJ2-3
v_call: TRBV12-3/TRBV12-4

cdr3_aa: ASSIMYRGLYEQY
j_call: TRBJ2-7
v_call: TRBV19

cdr3_aa: ASLPLAGQY
j_call: TRBJ2-7
v_call: TRBV7-6

cdr3_aa: ASSQPSRDRNTEAF
j_call: TRBJ1-1
v_call: TRBV4-2

cdr3_aa: ASAGDSHYNEQY
j_call: .
v_call: TRBV7-3

cdr3_aa: SAARGAVETQY
j_call: TRBJ2-5
v_call: TRBV20-1

cdr3_aa: ATSRDRGSSEKLF
j_call: TRBJ1-4
v_call: TRBV15

cdr3_aa: ATLGTAYEQY
j_call: TRBJ2-7
v_call: TRBV6-2/TRBV6-3

cdr3_aa: ASSLGTGGADQPQH
j_call: TRBJ1-5
v_call: TRBV12-3/TRBV12-4